What follows are 13 T cell receptor beta chains derived from one specimen sequenced in a study of blood T cell repertoires in COVID-19. Assay: immunoSEQ multiplex PCR; the TCRdb copy retains only in-frame clones and omits some. The data contain 330,000 or so clones, about 88% of them seen just once; the ten biggest clones take up approximately 1%. Material: PBMCs or T cells enriched from blood (not recorded which). The origin of the receptors is a woman aged 25 to 39 who had been exposed to COVID-19.

This clone is categorized as medium-sized. The chain links TRBV6-2 or TRBV6-3 to TRBJ2-7; 14 bases line up with TRBD2. The CDR3 sequence is 15 residues long. With V trimmed by 6 bases and J by 5 bases, 6 bases remained unmatched. Germline CDR1 is MNHEY and CDR2 is SVGEGT. The CDR3 sequence is CASSLGTSGSHEQYF. As DNA, the CDR3 is TGTGCCAGCAGCCTCGGGACTAGCGGGAGCCACGAGCAGTACTTC.

V usage is TRBV7-9 and J usage is TRBJ2-3; D unclear. The V end lost 7 bases, the J end lost 2 bases, and 19 bases lay between the germline ends. Germline values: CDR1 SEHNR, CDR2 FQNEAQ (reference sequence). The CDR3 covers 16 residues. For the CDR3, the DNA is TGTGCCAGCACCCCACGAGCTGTCACCGCCACAGATACGCAGTATTTT. This encodes CASTPRAVTATDTQYF.

This chain connects TRBV19 to TRBJ2-1; D is perhaps TRBD2 (7 bases). This CDR3 comprises 15 residues. V lost 8 bases, J lost 4 bases, and 18 bases lay in between. CDR1 is LNHDA and CDR2 is SQIVND in the germline V gene (reference sequence). The CDR3 is CASGRGLAAYNEQFF. CDR3 coding DNA: TGTGCCAGTGGGCGGGGGCTAGCGGCTTACAATGAGCAGTTCTTC.

The genes are TRBV7-3 and TRBJ2-1, with D possibly matching TRBD2 (5 bases). Trimming stripped 4 bases from V and 8 bases from J, with 18 bases between. This CDR3 spans 15 amino acids. Germline assignment: CDR1 SGHTA and CDR2 FQGTGA. The CDR3 protein is CASSYQSGVGDEQFF. The CDR3 nucleotides are TGTGCCAGCAGCTACCAAAGCGGAGTCGGGGATGAGCAGTTCTTC.

The rearrangement uses TRBV30 and TRBJ1-6; D call uncertain. The germline gives CDR1 GTSNPN, CDR2 SVGIG (reference sequence). The CDR3 contains 13 residues. Trimming pared 4 bases from V and 9 bases from J, leaving 13 bases between. The CDR3 sequence: CAWTPGIPSPLHF. In DNA, the CDR3 is TGTGCCTGGACCCCGGGGATACCTTCACCCCTCCACTTT.

V and J are TRBV7-9 and TRBJ1-1, with D unclear. Germline CDR1 SEHNR, CDR2 FQNEAQ (reference sequence). V was shortened by 2 bases and J by 0 bases, with 7 bases between the two germline ends. The CDR3 totals 14 residues. CDR3 coding DNA: TGTGCCAGCAGCTTAAAACGGGTGAACACTGAAGCTTTCTTT. Its protein product is CASSLKRVNTEAFF.

The V call is TRBV6-5, the J call TRBJ2-4; the match to TRBD1 covers 8 bases. With 6 bases clipped from V and 1 base from J, the junction kept 5 bases outside the gene matches. This CDR3 spans 15 amino acids. Germline values: CDR1 MNHEY, CDR2 SVGAGI. The CDR3, as DNA: TGTGCCAGCAGGACAGGGGATGGGGCCAAAAACATTCAGTACTTC. It yields the protein CASRTGDGAKNIQYF.

The rearrangement joins TRBV10-3 to TRBJ2-3; 7 positions match TRBD2. V lost 7 bases and J lost 4; bases outside the gene matches: 8. CDR1 and CDR2 (germline): ENHRY, SYGVKD. CDR3 size: 14 residues. The CDR3 nucleotides read TGTGCCATCATGGAGAGGCGGGAGTCAGATACGCAGTATTTT. This codes for CAIMERRESDTQYF.

The DNA for the CDR3 is TGTGCCACCAGCAGAGTGACAGGTTATAATTCACCCCTCCACTTT. This encodes CATSRVTGYNSPLHF. The chain couples TRBV15 to TRBJ1-6; D perhaps matches TRBD1 (6 bases). Between the trimmed V and J ends, which lost 1 base and 4 bases, there was a span of 8 bases. Looked up from germline, CDR1 is LNHNV and CDR2 is YYDKDF (reference sequence). The CDR3 spans 15 residues.

V and J are TRBV10-1 and TRBJ2-7, with no clear D. CDR3 length: 13 residues. Looked up from germline, CDR1 is WNHNN and CDR2 is SYGVQD (reference sequence). Trimming cost V 4 bases and J 2 bases, with 9 bases left between them. DNA of the CDR3: TGCGCCAGCAGTGCGGAACGGGCCTACGAGCAGTACTTC. The encoded protein is CASSAERAYEQYF.

This chain joins TRBV27 and TRBJ1-5; D might be TRBD1 (5 bases). Germline CDR1 is MNHEY and CDR2 is SMNVEV (reference sequence). Trimming cost V 1 base and J 6 bases, with 10 bases left between them. There are 14 residues in the CDR3. The CDR3, as DNA: TGTGCCAGCAGTTTATGGGGGGTGGGTCAGCCCCAGCATTTT. Its protein is CASSLWGVGQPQHF.

The chain links TRBV9 to TRBJ1-2, with unresolved D. This CDR3 spans 14 amino acids. Trimming removed 0 bases from V and 6 bases from J, with 12 bases in between. Germline values: CDR1 SGDLS, CDR2 YYNGEE. CDR3 loop: CASSVDRRMNGYTF. As DNA, the CDR3 is TGTGCCAGCAGCGTAGACCGTAGAATGAATGGCTACACCTTC.

The J gene is TRBJ1-3, the V gene TRBV28, with D perhaps matching TRBD1 (6 bases). The CDR3 has 15 residues. CDR1 and CDR2 (germline): MDHEN, SYDVKM. Between the trimmed V and J ends, which lost 3 bases and 4 bases, there was a span of 13 bases. The CDR3 DNA reads TGTGCCAGCAGTTTGGGGGGGGCGCGGGGAAACACCATATATTTT. Its translation: CASSLGGARGNTIYF.